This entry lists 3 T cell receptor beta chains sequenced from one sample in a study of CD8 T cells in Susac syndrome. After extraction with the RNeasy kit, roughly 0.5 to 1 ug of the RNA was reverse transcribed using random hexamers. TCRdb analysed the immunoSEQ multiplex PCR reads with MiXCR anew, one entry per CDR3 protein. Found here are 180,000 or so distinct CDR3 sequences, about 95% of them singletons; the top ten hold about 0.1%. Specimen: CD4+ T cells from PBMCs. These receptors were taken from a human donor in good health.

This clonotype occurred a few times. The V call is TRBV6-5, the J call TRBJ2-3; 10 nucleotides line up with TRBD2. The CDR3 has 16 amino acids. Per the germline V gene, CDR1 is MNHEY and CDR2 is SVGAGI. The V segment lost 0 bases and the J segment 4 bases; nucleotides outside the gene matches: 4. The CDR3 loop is CASSYSPSGGSDTQYF. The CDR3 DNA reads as TGTGCCAGCAGTTACTCCCCTAGCGGGGGCTCAGATACGCAGTATTTT.

The CDR3, as DNA: TGTGCCACCAGTGATTCGACTAGCGGGGACAATGAGCAGTTCTTC. Translated: CATSDSTSGDNEQFF. The V call is TRBV24-1, the J call TRBJ2-1, with 11 positions matching TRBD2. There are 15 residues in the CDR3. The J segment lost 5 bases and the V segment lost 2 bases, leaving 1 base of the junction unmatched. CDR1 and CDR2 (germline): KGHDR, SFDVKD.

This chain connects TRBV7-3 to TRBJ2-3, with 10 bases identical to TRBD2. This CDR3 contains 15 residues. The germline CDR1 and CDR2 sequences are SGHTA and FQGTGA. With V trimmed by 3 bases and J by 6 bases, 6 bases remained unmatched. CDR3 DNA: TGTGCCAGCAGCTTGGCTAGCGGGGGCCGGGATACGCAGTATTTT. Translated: CASSLASGGRDTQYF. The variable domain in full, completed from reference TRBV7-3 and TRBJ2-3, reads GAGVSQTPSNKVTEKGKYVELRCDPISGHTALYWYRQSLGQGPEFLIYFQGTGAADDSGLPNDRFFAVRPEGSVSTLKIQRTERGDSAVYLCASSLASGGRDTQYFGPGTRLTVL.